These T cell receptor beta chains were read from a single sample in a study of T cells in Graves' hyperthyroidism and ophthalmopathy. In TCRdb, the multiplex PCR reads were re-called with MiXCR into one record per CDR3 protein. This table holds around 350,000 distinct CDR3 sequences, roughly 15% found once. Sequencing was performed on blood. Receptor source: a woman aged 25 to 45 with Graves' hyperthyroidism that later progressed to Graves' ophthalmopathy. The CDR3 runs from the conserved cysteine through the conserved F or W. Fields, in order: V gene, D gene, J gene, clone size, CDR3 protein, CDR3 DNA. The D gene is left open where the match is weak. A row's size may be missing; if present it is once, few, many or a size class.

>TRBV3-1|TRBD2|TRBJ2-5|NA
CASSPGTSGKETQYF
TGTGCCAGCAGCCCGGGGACTAGCGGAAAAGAGACCCAGTACTTC
>TRBV10-3|TRBD1|TRBJ2-3|NA
CAISAAGTGAADTQYF
TGTGCCATCAGCGCCGCCGGGACAGGTGCCGCAGATACGCAGTATTTT
>TRBV9|NA|TRBJ1-2|NA
CASSPRRGSGDGYTF
TGTGCCAGCAGCCCGCGAAGGGGGTCAGGCGATGGCTACACCTTC
>TRBV27|TRBD1|TRBJ2-7|many
CASSLLDRGEQYF
TGTGCCAGCAGTCTTTTGGACAGGGGTGAGCAGTACTTC
>TRBV28|NA|TRBJ2-3|many
CASSPSRRTDTQYF
TGTGCCAGCAGCCCGTCTCGCCGCACAGATACGCAGTATTTT
>TRBV5-8|TRBD2|TRBJ2-2|few
CASSTRQPGLGDTGELFF
TGTGCCAGCAGCACGCGGCAGCCGGGACTAGGAGACACCGGGGAGCTGTTTTTT
>TRBV20-1|TRBD2|TRBJ2-5|many
CSASGGQETQYF
TGCAGTGCTAGCGGGGGGCAAGAGACCCAGTACTTC
>TRBV20-1|NA|TRBJ2-3|NA
CSAPRASTDTQYF
TGCAGTGCCCCCAGGGCGAGCACAGATACGCAGTATTTT
>TRBV6-1|NA|TRBJ2-6|many
CASSEAPFDSGANVLTF
TGTGCCAGCAGTGAAGCCCCATTCGACTCTGGGGCCAACGTCCTGACTTTC
>TRBV19|NA|TRBJ2-5|NA
CASSPTALETQYF
TGTGCCAGTAGTCCCACGGCCCTAGAGACCCAGTACTTC
>TRBV28|NA|TRBJ2-2|many
CASSLWAGELFF
TGTGCCAGCAGTTTATGGGCCGGGGAGCTGTTTTTT
>TRBV6-1|NA|TRBJ2-3|NA
CASSYLPGRTDTQYF
TGTGCCAGCAGTTACCTTCCGGGCCGTACAGATACGCAGTATTTT
>TRBV6-2/TRBV6-3|TRBD1|TRBJ1-4|many
CASSRQGFGGEKLFF
TGTGCCAGCAGTCGACAGGGGTTTGGAGGGGAAAAACTGTTTTTT
>TRBV27|NA|TRBJ2-7|many
CASIRNSGGARQYF
TGTGCCAGCATCAGGAATTCCGGCGGCGCCAGGCAGTACTTC
>TRBV3-1|TRBD1|TRBJ2-3|few
CASSQDRTGGSTDTQYF
TGTGCCAGCAGCCAAGATCGGACAGGGGGTAGCACAGATACGCAGTATTTT
>TRBV6-1|TRBD2|TRBJ2-7|many
CASNGGSKAYEQYF
TGTGCCAGCAATGGCGGGAGTAAGGCCTACGAGCAGTACTTC
>TRBV28|NA|TRBJ2-1|NA
CATGTLQFF
TGTGCCACCGGGACTCTTCAGTTCTTC
>TRBV30|NA|TRBJ2-7|many
CAWGHYEQYF
TGTGCCTGGGGACACTACGAGCAGTACTTC
>TRBV11-2|TRBD2|TRBJ2-3|many
CASSEGTSGRRGTDTQYF
TGTGCCAGCAGCGAGGGGACTAGCGGGAGGAGGGGCACAGATACGCAGTATTTT
>TRBV2|NA|TRBJ2-7|once
CASSELGVEQYF
TGTGCCAGCAGTGAACTGGGGGTAGAGCAGTACTTC
>TRBV7-6|NA|TRBJ2-1|many
CASSLQQGSYNEQFF
TGTGCCAGCAGCTTACAACAGGGAAGCTACAATGAGCAGTTCTTC
>TRBV19|NA|TRBJ1-5|NA
CASSNSGGQPRHF
TGTGCCAGTAGTAACTCCGGGGGTCAGCCCCGGCATTTT
>TRBV2|NA|TRBJ1-5|many
CASSEGRGSNQPQHF
TGTGCCAGCAGTGAAGGAAGGGGGAGCAATCAGCCCCAGCATTTT
>TRBV30|TRBD2|TRBJ2-7|few
CAWGSGNSYEQYF
TGTGCCTGGGGGAGCGGGAACTCCTACGAGCAGTACTTC
>TRBV5-6|NA|TRBJ2-5|many
CASSLATGPETQYF
TGTGCCAGCAGCTTGGCCACGGGCCCGGAGACCCAGTACTTC